This note documents a single TCR beta chain sequence. This clonotype was counted at least ten times. Its binding antigen is unknown. Base qualities were left out, and no much larger clone turns up one base away. The sample comes from a study of T cells in Graves' hyperthyroidism and ophthalmopathy (dated by TCRdb to the late 2010s). Regarding the complete study: Peripheral blood was sampled at the time of initial diagnosis, prior to any treatment. To identify distinguishing TCR V-J signatures, a discovery cohort of 100 patients was used, comprising 43 with Graves' ophthalmopathy and under 60 with stable Graves' hyperthyroidism. The approximately 90 discovery patients were randomly split 7:3 into training and test sets. Prospective prediction of ophthalmopathy was tested in an independent validation cohort of 18 to 20 hyperthyroidism patients and roughly 16 patients who later progressed to ophthalmopathy. In several Graves' hyperthyroidism patients, the study also compared T-cell repertoires from thyroid tissue with T-cell repertoires from blood. The paper describes TCR Vbeta CDR3 sequencing of fewer than 150 peripheral blood samples, made up of roughly 45 ophthalmopathy patients, roughly 75 hyperthyroidism patients and 17 progressor patients. After sampling, hyperthyroidism patients received methimazole starting at 30 mg daily, and ophthalmopathy patients received high-dose intravenous methylprednisolone.

Hyperthyroidism patients were newly diagnosed, with disease duration under 2 months, and aged 18 to 65 years. Exclusion was applied to patients with uncontrolled infections, other autoimmune diseases, pregnancy or lactation. Clinical symptoms, serum thyroxine and TRAb, thyroid ultrasound, and orbital computed tomography formed the basis for the diagnoses. For progressor patients, blood was drawn at the first diagnosis of hyperthyroidism, before any ophthalmopathy symptoms had appeared. Ficoll-Paque density gradient centrifugation was used to isolate PBMCs from 8 to 10 ml of fresh peripheral blood. Progressor patients were defined as those initially diagnosed with Graves' hyperthyroidism in whom ophthalmopathy developed during follow-up. Total RNA was extracted using Trizol reagent, and RNA quality was assessed on an Agilent 2100 Bioanalyzer. Overall study results and their limits: A 13 V-J signature model separated ophthalmopathy from stable hyperthyroidism, with nearly 90% sensitivity and around 84% specificity in cross-validation and 80%/75% in testing. Most expanded thyroid clonotypes (frequency above 0.001) were also found in blood, which suggests that blood repertoires may mirror thyroid immune responses. In validation, the model predicted progression to ophthalmopathy with 55% to 71% sensitivity and roughly 72% specificity, a median of 6.5 months before onset. Sample size was not statistically predetermined, and investigators were not blinded to group allocation.

The CDR1 and CDR2 encoded by the germline V gene (reference sequence) are DFQATT and SNEGSKA. At the junction V is shortened by 1 base and J by 2 bases; bases outside the gene matches: 7. The cysteine opens and the phenylalanine closes a CDR3 of 16 amino acids. The entry retains the CDR3 DNA only, 48 bases that are in frame from base 1. The TCR beta CDR3 regions were amplified from RNA transcripts. The TCR CDR3 was subjected to a first round of RT-PCR using the HTBI primer set and the Qiagen OneStep RT-PCR kit. Libraries were constructed in a second round of multiplex PCR, after which size selection and purification were carried out. The libraries were sequenced on an Illumina HiSeq2000 using paired-end 100 bp reads. Per the original workflow: SOAPnuke was used to process the raw data, with reads discarded if the reads contained adapters or uncalled bases, had a mean Phred below 15, or lacked an exact constant-primer or identifier match. COPE v1.2.5 was used to merge high-quality paired reads, and clonotypes were defined as unique nucleotide sequences. Clonotypes were aligned to IMGT TRBV, TRBD and TRBJ reference segments using MiTCR v1.1. The analysis included only V-J combinations with a frequency above 0.0001, which together covered 98% to 99.2% of the repertoires. The TCS score was defined as F50 (clonal expansion) divided by E x V (chaos), with BLOSUM62-based TCRdist calculated between CDR3 peptides within each V-J. Welch's t-statistics and random forest reduced several hundred V-J features to about 13, which were used in a naive Bayes classifier (R e1071). TCRdb trimmed public reads at Q25 via fastp, called clones via MiXCR and kept in-frame beta chains. Every CDR3 protein is listed once, alongside the most common genes and DNA of its rows. The V and J calls here are based on TCRdb, not the publication. This sample gives a few hundred thousand distinct CDR3 sequences in total; 15% to 18% of them show up just once. The ten largest make up around a quarter of the sample.

The sequencing input was blood. The V and J segments used are TRBV20-1 and TRBJ2-3, and TRBD2 aligns with 9 junction nucleotides. This receptor was identified in a young woman with Graves' hyperthyroidism that later progressed to Graves' ophthalmopathy. The sequence in DNA is TGCAGTGCTAGAGGTCTAGCGGGAACCCACACAGATACGCAGTATTTT. This encodes CSARGLAGTHTDTQYF.